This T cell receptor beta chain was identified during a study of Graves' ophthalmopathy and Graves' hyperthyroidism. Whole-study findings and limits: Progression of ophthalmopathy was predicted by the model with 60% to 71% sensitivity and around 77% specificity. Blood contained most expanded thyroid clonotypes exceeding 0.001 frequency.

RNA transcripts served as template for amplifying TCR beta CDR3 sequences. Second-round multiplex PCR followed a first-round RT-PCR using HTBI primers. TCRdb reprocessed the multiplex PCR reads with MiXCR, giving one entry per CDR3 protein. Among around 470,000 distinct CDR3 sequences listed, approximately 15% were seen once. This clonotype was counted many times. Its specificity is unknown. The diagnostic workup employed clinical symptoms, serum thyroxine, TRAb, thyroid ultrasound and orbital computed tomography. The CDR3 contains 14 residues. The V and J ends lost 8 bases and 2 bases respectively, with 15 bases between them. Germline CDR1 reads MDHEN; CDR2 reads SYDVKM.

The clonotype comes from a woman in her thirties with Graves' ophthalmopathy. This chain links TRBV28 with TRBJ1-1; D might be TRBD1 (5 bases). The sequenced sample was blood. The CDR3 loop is CASRPGGRNTEAFF. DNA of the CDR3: TGTGCCAGCCGTCCGGGGGGGAGAAACACTGAAGCTTTCTTT.